The 22 T cell receptor beta chains below come from one sample, sequenced in a study of Ad26.COV2.S vaccination and SARS-CoV-2 variants. The protocol was immunoSEQ multiplex PCR, while the TCRdb copy is restricted to in-frame clones and leaves out a portion. Among more than 400,000 clones listed, approximately 90% were seen once. Treatment reported: 15 to 20 received Ad26.COV2.S at low or high dose, single or two shots; about 5 received placebo; per-sample allocation not given. Sampling happened 63 days after the first vaccine or placebo injection. The sample was peripheral blood, taken in a trial of Ad26.COV2.S vaccine versus placebo. The origin of the receptors is a person between 18 and 59 years old who received the Ad26.COV2.S COVID-19 vaccine or a placebo.

This chain connects TRBV28 to TRBJ2-3; 12 bases fit TRBD2. Germline assignment: CDR1 MDHEN and CDR2 SYDVKM. V was pared by 11 bases and J by 4 bases, with 10 bases of the junction left unmatched. This CDR3 contains 15 residues. In DNA, the CDR3 is TGTGCCGCATCGACTAGCGGGGGCCCTCCAGATACGCAGTATTTT. Its translation: CAASTSGGPPDTQYF. The full variable domain, in which reference TRBV28 and TRBJ2-3 provide the parts outside the CDR3, is DVKVTQSSRYLVKRTGEKVFLECVQDMDHENMFWYRQDPGLGLRLIYFSYDVKMKEKGDIPEGYSVSREKKERFSLILESASTNQTSMYLCAASTSGGPPDTQYFGPGTRLTVL.

The chain is built from TRBV5-1 and TRBJ1-4; 9 nucleotides agree with TRBD1. J gave up 6 bases and V 0 bases, and 6 bases lay outside the gene matches. Germline CDR1 and CDR2: SGHRS and YFSETQ. There are 16 residues in the CDR3. The CDR3 coding sequence is TGCGCCAGCAGCTTGGACAGGGGGCAATTAGATGAAAAACTGTTTTTT. This gives the protein CASSLDRGQLDEKLFF.

This chain links TRBV28 with TRBJ1-2; D is unclear. Germline V gene lookup returns CDR1 MDHEN and CDR2 SYDVKM. This CDR3 has 14 residues. V was trimmed by 6 bases and J by 4 bases, leaving 15 bases between them. This CDR3 reads CASSSLRATYGYTF. The DNA of the CDR3 is TGTGCCAGCAGCTCCTTGAGAGCGACCTATGGCTACACCTTC.

The chain employs TRBV4-3 and TRBJ1-6, with D uncertain. Trimming stripped 0 bases from V and 6 bases from J, with 15 bases between. CDR1 LGHNA and CDR2 YSLEER come from the germline V gene. This CDR3 region has 17 residues. The CDR3 region is CASSQEAPEGGNSPLHF. Here the CDR3 DNA reads TGCGCCAGCAGCCAAGAAGCTCCGGAGGGTGGTAATTCACCCCTCCACTTT.

The genes are TRBV10-2 and TRBJ1-4; TRBD1 matches at 7 bases. The J segment lost 3 bases and the V segment lost 2 bases, leaving 12 bases of the junction unmatched. CDR1 WSHSY and CDR2 SAAADI come from the germline V gene. The CDR3 contains 18 residues. CDR3 bases: TGCGCCAGCAGTGAGACAGGGGTACCGAGGAGTGCTAATGAAAAACTGTTTTTT. Its translation is CASSETGVPRSANEKLFF.

V usage is TRBV7-2 and J usage is TRBJ1-2; D might be TRBD1 (5 bases). The CDR3 extends over 15 amino acids. Germline V lookup: CDR1 SGHTA, CDR2 FQGNSA. V was trimmed by 2 bases and J by 5 bases, leaving 15 bases between them. The CDR3 region is CASSLSPGTLYGYTF. DNA for the CDR3: TGTGCCAGCAGCTTATCTCCCGGGACTTTATATGGCTACACCTTC.

V gene TRBV4-1 combines with J gene TRBJ2-5; 9 nucleotides align to TRBD1. Germline CDR1 and CDR2: MGHRA and YSYEKL. Trimming cost V 5 bases and J 7 bases; bases outside gene matches: 5. CDR3 length equals 13 residues. The DNA of the CDR3 is TGCGCCAGCAGCAGGACAGGGGAGGTGACCCAGTACTTC. Its protein is CASSRTGEVTQYF.

The rearrangement uses TRBV6-2 or TRBV6-3 and TRBJ1-1, with D unresolved. The CDR3 is 12 amino acids. Trimming removed 6 bases at V and 8 bases at J, with 13 bases between. CDR1 and CDR2 from the germline V gene are MNHEY and SVGEGT. CDR3 DNA sequence: TGTGCCAGCAGCCTCTCCCAGAGGGAAGCTTTCTTT. It yields the protein CASSLSQREAFF.

The J gene is TRBJ1-2, the V gene TRBV7-9; D is undetermined. The CDR3 has 14 residues. V was shortened by 4 bases and J by 4 bases, with 13 bases between the two germline ends. Germline V CDR1 and CDR2: SEHNR, FQNEAQ (reference sequence). The CDR3 nucleotides read TGTGCCAGCAGCTCAATCGAGGCTCCCTATGGCTACACCTTC. It codes for CASSSIEAPYGYTF.

The chain recombines TRBV9 with TRBJ1-3; D unresolved. CDR3 length: 15 amino acids. In germline, CDR1 is SGDLS, CDR2 YYNGEE. V was shortened by 1 base and J by 0 bases, with 8 bases between the two germline ends. The CDR3 region has the DNA TGTGCCAGCAGCGTAACACCCCACTCTGGAAACACCATATATTTT. Protein: CASSVTPHSGNTIYF. The full variable domain, in which reference TRBV9 and TRBJ1-3 provide the parts outside the CDR3, is DSGVTQTPKHLITATGQRVTLRCSPRSGDLSVYWYQQSLDQGLQFLIQYYNGEERAKGNILERFSAQQFPDLHSELNLSSLELGDSALYFCASSVTPHSGNTIYFGEGSWLTVV.

This clone appeared a single time. The V call is TRBV4-3, the J call TRBJ2-1; 8 bases match TRBD1. Germline loops: CDR1 LGHNA, CDR2 YSLEER. Unmatched junction bases numbered 4, after V lost 0 bases and J lost 0 bases. The CDR3 is 17 residues long. CDR3 bases: TGCGCCAGCAGCCAAGATGCAGGGGGCAGCTCCTACAATGAGCAGTTCTTC. Residues: CASSQDAGGSSYNEQFF.

The chain carries TRBV9 and TRBJ1-1; unclear D gene. Germline lookup yields CDR1 SGDLS and CDR2 YYNGEE. The CDR3 is made up of 12 amino acids. Trimming shortened V by 3 bases and J by 7 bases, and 10 bases separated the two germline ends. CDR3 sequence (DNA): TGTGCCAGCAGCGGTCAGAAAAGTGAAGCTTTCTTT. The encoded protein is CASSGQKSEAFF.

The rearrangement uses TRBV19 and TRBJ2-7; TRBD2 matches at 8 bases. The V and J ends lost 3 bases and 3 bases, in that order; junction bases with no gene match: 13. CDR1 and CDR2 from the germline V gene are LNHDA and SQIVND (reference sequence). The CDR3 has 17 residues. The CDR3 protein is CASSMGSGGGRYYEQYF. Here the CDR3 DNA reads TGTGCCAGTAGTATGGGTTCTGGCGGGGGGCGATACTACGAGCAGTACTTC.

J is TRBJ2-3 and V is TRBV5-6, with TRBD2 identical over 10 bases. The CDR3 sequence is 15 residues long. Looked up from germline, CDR1 is SGHDT and CDR2 is YYEEEE. The V and J ends lost 7 bases and 2 bases, in that order; junction bases with no gene match: 7. CDR3 loop: CASRTSGSTTDTQYF. CDR3 DNA sequence: TGTGCCAGCCGGACTAGCGGAAGTACCACAGATACGCAGTATTTT.

The chain employs TRBV5-8 and TRBJ1-2, with a weak D call TRBD1 (6 bases). This CDR3 is built from 13 residues. Germline CDR1 and CDR2: SGHTS and YDEGEE. The V end lost 4 bases, the J end lost 2 bases, and 9 bases lay between the germline ends. Written as DNA, the CDR3 is TGTGCCAGCAGCCCGGGACAAAACTATGGCTACACCTTC. Translating gives CASSPGQNYGYTF.

This rearrangement joins TRBV28 to TRBJ2-7; 7 bases align to TRBD2. The CDR3 length is 14 residues. V lost 8 bases and J lost 0; bases outside the gene matches: 7. Germline assignment: CDR1 MDHEN and CDR2 SYDVKM. The DNA for the CDR3 is TGTGCCAGCCGTAGGGGAGGGACCTCCTACGAGCAGTACTTC. Residues: CASRRGGTSYEQYF.

This chain joins TRBV2 and TRBJ2-3, with D possibly being TRBD1 or TRBD2 (5 bases each). The CDR3 is 14 residues long. V was clipped by 7 bases and J by 3 bases, with 14 bases between them. The germline CDR1 and CDR2 sequences are SNHLY and FYNNEI. CDR3 amino acids: CASKTGPGTDTQYF. For the CDR3, the DNA is TGTGCCAGCAAAACGGGACCTGGGACAGATACGCAGTATTTT.

The CDR3 loop reads CASSFGDYGYTF. CDR3 DNA: TGCGCCAGCAGCTTTGGGGACTATGGCTACACCTTC. The chain couples TRBV5-1 to TRBJ1-2; D ambiguous. The CDR3 runs 12 residues. The germline V gene has CDR1 SGHRS and CDR2 YFSETQ. V shed 2 bases and J shed 3 bases, with 5 bases lying between them.

This clone was counted a single time. This chain connects TRBV14 to TRBJ2-5, with D possibly being TRBD1 (6 bases). The V and J ends lost 1 base and 5 bases respectively, with 14 bases between them. Germline V lookup: CDR1 SGHDN, CDR2 FVKESK. The length of the CDR3 is 15 residues. The CDR3 spells CASSQGTETIETQYF. CDR3 coding DNA: TGTGCCAGCAGCCAAGGGACAGAGACTATCGAGACCCAGTACTTC. The entire variable domain, with the rest obtained from reference TRBV14 and TRBJ2-5, is as follows: EAGVTQFPSHSVIEKGQTVTLRCDPISGHDNLYWYRRVMGKEIKFLLHFVKESKQDESGMPNNRFLAERTGGTYSTLKVQPAELEDSGVYFCASSQGTETIETQYFGPGTRLLVL.

The chain uses TRBV19 and TRBJ2-2, with TRBD1 matching over 9 bases. Trimming removed 5 bases from V and 1 base from J; junction bases left unmatched: 2. This CDR3 is 15 amino acids long. CDR1 is LNHDA, CDR2 SQIVND, per germline (reference sequence). This CDR3 is CASSSDRGNTGELFF. For the CDR3, the DNA is TGTGCCAGTAGTTCGGACAGGGGGAACACCGGGGAGCTGTTTTTT. Full variable domain (rest looked up from reference TRBV19 and TRBJ2-2): DGGITQSPKYLFRKEGQNVTLSCEQNLNHDAMYWYRQDPGQGLRLIYYSQIVNDFQKGDIAEGYSVSREKKESFPLTVTSAQKNPTAFYLCASSSDRGNTGELFFGEGSRLTVL.

This CDR3 is CASSQTDTDTQYF. Here the CDR3 DNA reads TGTGCCAGTAGTCAGACTGACACAGATACGCAGTATTTT. The chain joins TRBV19 to TRBJ2-3, with D unresolved. V was pared by 5 bases and J by 2 bases, with 8 bases between. The CDR3 length is 13 residues. Germline lookup yields CDR1 LNHDA and CDR2 SQIVND (reference sequence).

The chain combines TRBV15 with TRBJ2-5; 9 positions match TRBD1. The CDR3 is 15 amino acids. The germline CDR1 and CDR2 sequences are LNHNV and YYDKDF (reference sequence). The V gene end was trimmed by 3 bases and the J gene end by 2 bases; junction bases not matched to a gene: 4. As DNA, the CDR3 is TGTGCCACCAGCAGGGACAGGGGACCTCAAGAGACCCAGTACTTC. As protein: CATSRDRGPQETQYF.